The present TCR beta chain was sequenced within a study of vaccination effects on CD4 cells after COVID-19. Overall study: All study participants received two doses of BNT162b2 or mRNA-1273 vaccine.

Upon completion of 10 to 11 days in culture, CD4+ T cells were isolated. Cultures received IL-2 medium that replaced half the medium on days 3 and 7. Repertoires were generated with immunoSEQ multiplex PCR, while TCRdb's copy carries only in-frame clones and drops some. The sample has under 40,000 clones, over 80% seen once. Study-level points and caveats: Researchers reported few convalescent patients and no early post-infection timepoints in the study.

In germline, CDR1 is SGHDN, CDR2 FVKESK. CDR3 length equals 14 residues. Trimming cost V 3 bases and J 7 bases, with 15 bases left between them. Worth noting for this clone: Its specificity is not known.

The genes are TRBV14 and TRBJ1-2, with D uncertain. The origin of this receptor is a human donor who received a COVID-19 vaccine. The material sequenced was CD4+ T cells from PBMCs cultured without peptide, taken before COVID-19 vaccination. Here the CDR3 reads CASSHLTETGGYTF. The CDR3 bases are TGTGCCAGCAGCCACTTGACGGAGACGGGTGGCTACACCTTC. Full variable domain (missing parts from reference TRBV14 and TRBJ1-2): EAGVTQFPSHSVIEKGQTVTLRCDPISGHDNLYWYRRVMGKEIKFLLHFVKESKQDESGMPNNRFLAERTGGTYSTLKVQPAELEDSGVYFCASSHLTETGGYTFGSGTRLTVV.